Listed below are T cell receptor beta chains from one sample, sequenced in a study of blood T cell repertoires in COVID-19. Data came from immunoSEQ multiplex PCR; TCRdb stores just in-frame clones and leaves some out. Here the sample spans about 370,000 clones, about 89% being singletons. The sequenced sample was PBMCs or T cells enriched from blood (not recorded which). The source of these receptors is a woman between 35 and 50 years old who had been exposed to COVID-19. Both conserved end residues are part of each CDR3. D genes are given only for firm matches. Expanded clones are given a class, and other clones once, few, many or no size at all.

v_gene: TRBV19; j_gene: TRBJ2-7; d_gene: NA; abundance: once; len: 15; CDR3nt: TGTGCCAGTAGTATTGCGGGACAGCTTATATACGAGCAGTACTTC; CDR3aa: CASSIAGQLIYEQYF
v_gene: TRBV6-5; j_gene: TRBJ1-5; d_gene: TRBD1; abundance: NA; len: 15; CDR3nt: TGTGCCAGCAGCCAGGACAGGGCGGCCAATCAGCCCCAGCATTTT; CDR3aa: CASSQDRAANQPQHF
v_gene: TRBV7-8; j_gene: TRBJ1-5; d_gene: TRBD1; abundance: NA; len: 16; CDR3nt: TGTGCCAGCAGCTCTTCGGACAGGGTCTTGGGTCAGCCCCAGCATTTT; CDR3aa: CASSSSDRVLGQPQHF
v_gene: TRBV30; j_gene: TRBJ1-2; d_gene: NA; abundance: NA; len: 14; CDR3nt: TGTGCCTGGAGTGTACTCGGGGGGATCTATGGCTACACCTTC; CDR3aa: CAWSVLGGIYGYTF
v_gene: TRBV6-5; j_gene: TRBJ2-3; d_gene: TRBD2; abundance: NA; len: 15; CDR3nt: TGTGCCAGCAGCCCACTAGCGGGAGATACGGATACGCAGTATTTT; CDR3aa: CASSPLAGDTDTQYF
v_gene: TRBV19; j_gene: TRBJ2-1; d_gene: TRBD2; abundance: NA; len: 16; CDR3nt: TGTGCCAGTAGTCGCCCCCTGACTAGCGGATACAATGAGCAGTTCTTC; CDR3aa: CASSRPLTSGYNEQFF
v_gene: TRBV7-2; j_gene: TRBJ2-7; d_gene: NA; abundance: NA; len: 15; CDR3nt: TGTGCCAGCAGCTTGTCAGGGGACCCCATCTACGAGCAGTACTTC; CDR3aa: CASSLSGDPIYEQYF
v_gene: TRBV5-1; j_gene: TRBJ2-5; d_gene: TRBD2; abundance: NA; len: 14; CDR3nt: TGCGCCAGCAGCTTATCGGCGGGGGTAGAGACCCAGTACTTC; CDR3aa: CASSLSAGVETQYF
v_gene: TRBV7-9; j_gene: TRBJ2-5; d_gene: TRBD1; abundance: NA; len: 15; CDR3nt: TGTGCCAGCAGCACAGGACAGGGGGTAGGGGAGACCCAGTACTTC; CDR3aa: CASSTGQGVGETQYF
v_gene: TRBV7-9; j_gene: TRBJ2-3; d_gene: NA; abundance: once; len: 13; CDR3nt: TGTGCCAGCATAGCACCTAGCACAGATACGCAGTATTTT; CDR3aa: CASIAPSTDTQYF
v_gene: TRBV2; j_gene: TRBJ1-5; d_gene: NA; abundance: NA; len: 16; CDR3nt: TGTGCCAGCAGTGATTTGAAAGGAGGGGGCAATCAGCCCCAGCATTTT; CDR3aa: CASSDLKGGGNQPQHF
v_gene: TRBV4-1; j_gene: TRBJ1-3; d_gene: NA; abundance: once; len: 15; CDR3nt: TGCGCCAGCAGCCCGGACAGCTTCTCTGGAAACACCATATATTTT; CDR3aa: CASSPDSFSGNTIYF
v_gene: TRBV30; j_gene: TRBJ1-1; d_gene: NA; abundance: NA; len: 13; CDR3nt: TGTGCCTGGACAGGGACAAGGAAGTCTGAAGCTTTCTTT; CDR3aa: CAWTGTRKSEAFF
v_gene: TRBV5-4; j_gene: TRBJ2-2; d_gene: NA; abundance: few; len: 15; CDR3nt: TGTGCCAGCAGCTTGGTCACAGGGAACACCGGGGAGCTGTTTTTT; CDR3aa: CASSLVTGNTGELFF
v_gene: TRBV5-5; j_gene: TRBJ1-5; d_gene: NA; abundance: NA; len: 14; CDR3nt: TGTGCCAGCAGCATTGCTGCAGGGAATCAGCCCCAGCATTTT; CDR3aa: CASSIAAGNQPQHF
v_gene: TRBV7-3; j_gene: TRBJ1-1; d_gene: NA; abundance: NA; len: 14; CDR3nt: TGTGCCAGCAGCCTCGGGAGCCCGGTGACTGAAGCTTTCTTT; CDR3aa: CASSLGSPVTEAFF
v_gene: TRBV12-5; j_gene: TRBJ1-5; d_gene: TRBD1; abundance: NA; len: 14; CDR3nt: TGTGCTAGTGGTCTGGGGACAGGTGATCAGCCCCAGCATTTT; CDR3aa: CASGLGTGDQPQHF
v_gene: TRBV25-1; j_gene: TRBJ2-7; d_gene: TRBD1; abundance: NA; len: 13; CDR3nt: TGTGCCAGCAGCGGGACAGGAGGCTACGAGCAGTACTTC; CDR3aa: CASSGTGGYEQYF
v_gene: TRBV7-3; j_gene: TRBJ2-5; d_gene: NA; abundance: NA; len: 15; CDR3nt: TGTGCCAGCAGCTTAACGGGGGGGCTTTCAGAGACCCAGTACTTC; CDR3aa: CASSLTGGLSETQYF
v_gene: TRBV15; j_gene: TRBJ1-3; d_gene: NA; abundance: NA; len: 16; CDR3nt: TGTGCCACCAGCAGAGATACCGTTGAGGCTGGAAACACCATATATTTT; CDR3aa: CATSRDTVEAGNTIYF
v_gene: TRBV5-1; j_gene: TRBJ2-2; d_gene: NA; abundance: NA; len: 15; CDR3nt: TGCGCCAGCAGCTTTTCCAAGGACAGCACCGGGGAGCTGTTTTTT; CDR3aa: CASSFSKDSTGELFF
v_gene: TRBV5-5; j_gene: TRBJ1-6; d_gene: TRBD1; abundance: NA; len: 15; CDR3nt: TGTGCCAGCGGACAGGGGAGCTCCTATAATTCACCCCTCCACTTT; CDR3aa: CASGQGSSYNSPLHF
v_gene: TRBV27; j_gene: TRBJ1-1; d_gene: TRBD1; abundance: NA; len: 15; CDR3nt: TGTGCCAGCAGTTACCGCCGGACAGGGAACACTGAAGCTTTCTTT; CDR3aa: CASSYRRTGNTEAFF
v_gene: TRBV7-8; j_gene: TRBJ1-3; d_gene: NA; abundance: NA; len: 18; CDR3nt: TGTGCCAGCAGCCCACAATCTCCCCTACTATATTCTGGAAACACCATATATTTT; CDR3aa: CASSPQSPLLYSGNTIYF
v_gene: TRBV23-1; j_gene: TRBJ1-6; d_gene: NA; abundance: NA; len: 18; CDR3nt: TGCGCCAGCAGTCATAAGTTGGGAGACGCACTTACGGATTCACCCCTCCACTTT; CDR3aa: CASSHKLGDALTDSPLHF
v_gene: TRBV5-1; j_gene: TRBJ1-1; d_gene: NA; abundance: once; len: 15; CDR3nt: TGCGCCAGCAGCTTGGGGGTTGGCGGGAACACTGAAGCTTTCTTT; CDR3aa: CASSLGVGGNTEAFF
v_gene: TRBV3-1/TRBV3-2; j_gene: TRBJ2-2; d_gene: TRBD1; abundance: NA; len: 14; CDR3nt: TGTGCCAGCAGCTCGACAGGGGGGAACGGGGAGCTGTTTTTT; CDR3aa: CASSSTGGNGELFF
v_gene: TRBV3-1/TRBV3-2; j_gene: TRBJ2-1; d_gene: NA; abundance: NA; len: 16; CDR3nt: TGTGCCAGCAGCCCTCTTCTAGACCCCTCATCCAATGAGCAGTTCTTC; CDR3aa: CASSPLLDPSSNEQFF
v_gene: TRBV19; j_gene: TRBJ2-7; d_gene: TRBD1; abundance: NA; len: 16; CDR3nt: TGTGCCAGTAGTCTCCTCCCCGGGACAGGGTCCTCCGAGCAGTACTTC; CDR3aa: CASSLLPGTGSSEQYF
v_gene: TRBV11-3; j_gene: TRBJ1-4; d_gene: TRBD1; abundance: NA; len: 15; CDR3nt: TGTGCCAGCAGCTTAGCACAGGGGGGGAATGAAAAACTGTTTTTT; CDR3aa: CASSLAQGGNEKLFF
v_gene: TRBV6-5; j_gene: TRBJ1-2; d_gene: NA; abundance: NA; len: 11; CDR3nt: TGTGCCAGCAGCGACAGCTATGGCTACACCTTC; CDR3aa: CASSDSYGYTF
v_gene: TRBV19; j_gene: TRBJ2-3; d_gene: TRBD1; abundance: NA; len: 15; CDR3nt: TGTGCCAGTAGTACCCGACAGGGGGCGGCAGATACGCAGTATTTT; CDR3aa: CASSTRQGAADTQYF
v_gene: TRBV27; j_gene: TRBJ2-1; d_gene: TRBD2; abundance: NA; len: 15; CDR3nt: TGTGCCAGCAGACCCGGACTAGCGGATAACAATGAGCAGTTCTTC; CDR3aa: CASRPGLADNNEQFF
v_gene: TRBV5-4; j_gene: TRBJ2-2; d_gene: TRBD2; abundance: NA; len: 15; CDR3nt: TGTGCCAGCAGCTTGGGCGGGGGGAGCACCGGGGAGCTGTTTTTT; CDR3aa: CASSLGGGSTGELFF
v_gene: TRBV29-1; j_gene: TRBJ2-1; d_gene: TRBD2; abundance: NA; len: 16; CDR3nt: TGCAGCGTTGAAATCGGTAGCGGGAAGTCCATGAATGAGCAGTTCTTC; CDR3aa: CSVEIGSGKSMNEQFF
v_gene: TRBV27; j_gene: TRBJ2-4; d_gene: TRBD2; abundance: NA; len: 16; CDR3nt: TGTGCCAGCAGTCTTAGCGGGATAGGGGCCAAAAACATTCAGTACTTC; CDR3aa: CASSLSGIGAKNIQYF
v_gene: TRBV5-1; j_gene: TRBJ2-7; d_gene: NA; abundance: NA; len: 12; CDR3nt: TGCGCCAGCAGCTTGGAGGCTAGCGAGCAGTACTTC; CDR3aa: CASSLEASEQYF
v_gene: TRBV19; j_gene: TRBJ1-1; d_gene: NA; abundance: once; len: 12; CDR3nt: TGTGCCAGTACCGACAGGAACACTGAAGCTTTCTTT; CDR3aa: CASTDRNTEAFF
v_gene: TRBV19; j_gene: TRBJ1-2; d_gene: TRBD1; abundance: NA; len: 16; CDR3nt: TGTGCCAGTAGTATAGACCTAAGGACAGGGAGTATCGACTACACCTTC; CDR3aa: CASSIDLRTGSIDYTF
v_gene: TRBV18; j_gene: TRBJ2-7; d_gene: NA; abundance: NA; len: 12; CDR3nt: TGTGCCAGCTCACCTGCCGGGGACGAGCAGTACTTC; CDR3aa: CASSPAGDEQYF
v_gene: TRBV7-2; j_gene: TRBJ2-3; d_gene: TRBD1; abundance: NA; len: 14; CDR3nt: TGTGCCAGCAGCTTTGGGACAGTCACAGATACGCAGTATTTT; CDR3aa: CASSFGTVTDTQYF
v_gene: TRBV12-3/TRBV12-4; j_gene: TRBJ2-1; d_gene: NA; abundance: NA; len: 12; CDR3nt: TGTGCCAGCACCTACTCGGTGGATGAGCAGTTCTTC; CDR3aa: CASTYSVDEQFF
v_gene: TRBV7-2; j_gene: TRBJ2-1; d_gene: TRBD2; abundance: NA; len: 15; CDR3nt: TGTGCCAGCAGCTTATCTAGCGGAAACTACAATGAGCAGTTCTTC; CDR3aa: CASSLSSGNYNEQFF
v_gene: TRBV5-1; j_gene: TRBJ2-1; d_gene: NA; abundance: NA; len: 13; CDR3nt: TGCGCCAGCAGCTTGGCCGGTGTGGATGAGCAGTTCTTC; CDR3aa: CASSLAGVDEQFF
v_gene: TRBV18; j_gene: TRBJ2-1; d_gene: NA; abundance: once; len: 16; CDR3nt: TGTGCCAGCTCCCCCGGTACAGGGAGCTCCTACAATGAGCAGTTCTTC; CDR3aa: CASSPGTGSSYNEQFF
v_gene: TRBV7-9; j_gene: TRBJ1-3; d_gene: TRBD1; abundance: NA; len: 19; CDR3nt: TGTGCCAGCAGCTTAGGTCCCGGACAGGGCTGGGGCTCTGGAAACACCATATATTTT; CDR3aa: CASSLGPGQGWGSGNTIYF
v_gene: TRBV18; j_gene: TRBJ2-5; d_gene: NA; abundance: NA; len: 15; CDR3nt: TGTGCCAGCTCACTCTCCAAGGGGTACCAAGAGACCCAGTACTTC; CDR3aa: CASSLSKGYQETQYF
v_gene: TRBV27; j_gene: TRBJ1-2; d_gene: TRBD1; abundance: NA; len: 15; CDR3nt: TGTGCCAGCAGCCTCCCGGGACAGGGGCTCTCTGGCTACACCTTC; CDR3aa: CASSLPGQGLSGYTF
v_gene: TRBV5-4; j_gene: TRBJ1-4; d_gene: NA; abundance: NA; len: 14; CDR3nt: TGTGCCAGCAGCTTGGCGGGCAGGGATGAAAAACTGTTTTTT; CDR3aa: CASSLAGRDEKLFF